Presented here are 15 T cell receptor beta chains from one specimen sequenced in a study of blood T cells in healthy people across ages. Alongside a J-beta primer mix, a sample-barcoded 5' primer served in a second PCR lasting about 6 to 11 cycles. In TCRdb, the 5' RACE reads were re-called with MiXCR into one record per CDR3 protein. The sample has over 700,000 distinct CDR3 sequences, 53% seen once; the top ten hold 40% to 50%. Sequenced input: blood. The source of these receptors is a man older than 75 in good health.

The rearrangement links TRBV30 to TRBJ2-7; 9 positions agree with TRBD1. Looked up from germline, CDR1 is GTSNPN and CDR2 is SVGIG (reference sequence). The V gene end was trimmed by 2 bases and the J gene end by 0 bases; junction bases not matched to a gene: 5. The length of the CDR3 is 15 residues. The CDR3 sequence: CAWSRGTGSSYEQYF. As DNA, the CDR3 is TGTGCCTGGAGTCGAGGGACAGGGAGCTCCTACGAGCAGTACTTC.

The chain carries TRBV29-1 and TRBJ1-2; 7 bases fit TRBD1. Germline-derived CDR1 and CDR2 are SQVTM and ANQGSEA. This CDR3 has 15 amino acids. V dropped 8 bases and J dropped 0; count of bases not matched to a gene: 12. CDR3 loop: CSPPGQNRPNYGYTF. The CDR3 bases are TGCAGCCCGCCGGGACAGAACCGACCTAACTATGGCTACACCTTC.

The V and J genes are TRBV15 and TRBJ2-3; D uncertain. V lost 0 bases, J lost 3 bases, and 7 bases lay in between. The CDR3 consists of 14 residues. CDR1 LNHNV and CDR2 YYDKDF come from the germline V gene (reference sequence). The CDR3 DNA is TGTGCCACCAGCAGAGACATGGGGACAGATACGCAGTATTTT. Its protein product is CATSRDMGTDTQYF.

CDR3 sequence reads: CASSSAVAGVSEQYF. In DNA form, the CDR3 reads TGTGCCAGCAGCTCCGCAGTGGCCGGGGTTTCTGAGCAGTACTTC. The chain links TRBV7-6 to TRBJ2-7, with TRBD2 as a possible D gene (5 bases). V was shortened by 4 bases and J by 7 bases, with 20 bases between the two germline ends. The CDR3 length is 15 residues. CDR1 is SGHVS, CDR2 FNYEAQ, per germline.

This sequence joins TRBV6-1 and TRBJ2-1; no clear D. Trimming removed 7 bases from V and 0 bases from J, with 13 bases in between. The CDR3 has 15 residues. Germline CDR1 and CDR2: MNHNS and SASEGT. CDR3 coding DNA: TGTGCCAGCACCCCCAGCCCCCGCTCCTACAATGAGCAGTTCTTC. Encoded protein: CASTPSPRSYNEQFF.

The V and J genes are TRBV7-2 and TRBJ2-1; 11 bases are a match to TRBD2. CDR3 size: 16 residues. J gave up 3 bases and V 4 bases, and 5 bases lay outside the gene matches. Germline V gene lookup returns CDR1 SGHTA and CDR2 FQGNSA. This chain's CDR3 is CASSSTSGSSYNEQFF. Here the CDR3 DNA reads TGTGCCAGCAGCTCCACTAGCGGGAGTAGCTACAATGAGCAGTTCTTC.

The chain is built from TRBV5-1 and TRBJ1-4, with a weak D call TRBD1 (6 bases). The V and J ends lost 0 bases and 7 bases respectively, with 13 bases between them. The CDR3 has 15 amino acids. Germline V gives CDR1 SGHRS, CDR2 YFSETQ. The CDR3 DNA follows: TGCGCCAGCAGCTTGGAGGCCAGGGGAGGTGAAAAACTGTTTTTT. Encoded protein: CASSLEARGGEKLFF.

A word on this clonotype: This could be a read error, since a much larger clone is one nucleotide away. The chain has TRBV29-1 and TRBJ2-1; 13 bases align to TRBD2. The CDR3 loop spans 14 amino acids. Unmatched junction bases numbered 4, after V lost 2 bases and J lost 9 bases. Germline assignment: CDR1 SQVTM and CDR2 ANQGSEA. In nucleotides, the CDR3 is TGCAGCGTTGAACGACTAGCGGGAGGATCTGAGCAGTTCTTC. Its translation: CSVERLAGGSEQFF.

This chain connects TRBV2 to TRBJ1-2; 8 nucleotides match TRBD1. Losses at the gene ends were 6 bases for V and 4 bases for J; bases not matched to a gene: 10. This CDR3 is 15 amino acids long. Germline values: CDR1 SNHLY, CDR2 FYNNEI. The CDR3 here is CASRRETGAVYGYTF. The DNA for the CDR3 is TGTGCCAGCAGGCGGGAGACAGGGGCCGTCTATGGCTACACCTTC. Variable domain in full (rest from reference TRBV2 and TRBJ1-2): EPEVTQTPSHQVTQMGQEVILRCVPISNHLYFYWYRQILGQKVEFLVSFYNNEISEKSEIFDDQFSVERPDGSNFTLKIRSTKLEDSAMYFCASRRETGAVYGYTFGSGTRLTVV.

This clonotype appeared a few times. The chain couples TRBV6-2 or TRBV6-3 to TRBJ2-6, with D tentatively TRBD1 (5 bases). Looked up from germline, CDR1 is MNHEY and CDR2 is SVGEGT. V lost 0 bases and J lost 0, with 15 bases in between. The CDR3 sequence is 19 residues long. The CDR3 sequence is CASSYSSSRANSGANVLTF. CDR3 nucleotide sequence: TGTGCCAGCAGTTACTCGTCTTCCAGGGCCAACTCTGGGGCCAACGTCCTGACTTTC.

J is TRBJ1-6 and V is TRBV7-2; TRBD1 matches 7 bases. CDR3 length: 20 residues. The trim removed 4 bases at V and 4 bases at J, leaving 19 bases unmatched. From germline, CDR1 is SGHTA and CDR2 FQGNSA. The CDR3 spells CASSSRTGGKLADYNSPLHF. For the CDR3, the DNA is TGTGCCAGCAGCTCTAGGACAGGAGGGAAACTTGCGGATTATAATTCACCCCTCCACTTT.

The chain combines TRBV9 with TRBJ2-3, with TRBD2 matching over 10 bases. The germline V gene has CDR1 SGDLS and CDR2 YYNGEE. The V and J ends lost 6 bases and 6 bases, in that order; junction bases with no gene match: 7. The CDR3 covers 14 residues. CDR3 DNA sequence: TGTGCCAGCAACATAGCGGGGGGCGCGGATACGCAGTATTTT. It yields the protein CASNIAGGADTQYF.

In this sample, this clonotype turned up a few times. The J gene is TRBJ2-1, the V gene TRBV12-3 or TRBV12-4, with D perhaps matching TRBD1 or TRBD2 (5 bases each). V lost 3 bases to trimming and J lost 8 bases, with 11 bases between them. The CDR3 loop spans 13 amino acids. The CDR3 DNA sequence: TGTGCCAGCAGTTTGGGGGAGCGTGATGAGCAGTTCTTC. It is translated as CASSLGERDEQFF.

The genes are TRBV9 and TRBJ2-2; D gene ambiguous. This CDR3 contains 15 residues. Per the germline V gene, CDR1 is SGDLS and CDR2 is YYNGEE. V lost 4 bases, J lost 4 bases, and 14 bases lay in between. This chain's CDR3 is CASSLTPGGTGELFF. CDR3 DNA: TGTGCCAGCAGCTTAACCCCTGGCGGCACCGGGGAGCTGTTTTTT.

This chain links TRBV10-1 with TRBJ2-1; a possible D gene is TRBD2 (6 bases). Trimming pared 7 bases from V and 11 bases from J, leaving 15 bases between. This CDR3 is built from 12 residues. The germline gives CDR1 WNHNN, CDR2 SYGVQD (reference sequence). The CDR3 DNA sequence: TGCGCCAGCACCTCAGGACTATCAAAGCAGTTCTTC. Its protein product is CASTSGLSKQFF.